A single sample gave rise to the 25 T cell receptor beta chains below, sequenced in a study of T cell changes during pregnancy in multiple sclerosis. Generated by immunoSEQ multiplex PCR, the TCRdb table keeps only in-frame clones and is missing some. The sample lists 37,000 or so clones, around 90% occurring once. Sequencing used CD4+ T cells from peripheral blood mononuclear cells, obtained before pregnancy. The receptors come from a female donor with multiple sclerosis, enrolled in a pregnancy study.

The chain joins TRBV7-7 to TRBJ2-2, with 9 bases matching TRBD2. The J segment lost 9 bases and the V segment lost 1 base, leaving 9 bases of the junction unmatched. This CDR3 has 16 amino acids. Per the germline V gene, CDR1 is SSHAT and CDR2 is FNYEAQ (reference sequence). The chain's CDR3 is CASSLDAGGASRELFF. The CDR3 DNA sequence: TGTGCCAGCAGCTTAGATGCGGGAGGGGCCTCCAGGGAGCTGTTTTTT.

The gene calls are TRBV4-1 and TRBJ2-1; TRBD1 matches at 7 bases. The CDR3 is 15 amino acids. V lost 1 base, J lost 5 bases, and 5 bases stayed unmatched. Per germline, CDR1 MGHRA and CDR2 YSYEKL. Here the CDR3 reads CASSQGGGGDNEQFF. The CDR3 DNA reads TGCGCCAGCAGCCAAGGAGGGGGCGGAGACAATGAGCAGTTCTTC.

This chain links TRBV4-2 with TRBJ2-3; 9 bases line up with TRBD2. Germline CDR1 and CDR2: LGHNA and YNFKEQ. V was pared by 4 bases and J by 2 bases, with 10 bases of the junction left unmatched. CDR3 length equals 17 residues. In DNA form, the CDR3 reads TGTGCCAGCAGCCGCAACCCTAGCGGGGCAAACACAGATACGCAGTATTTT. This codes for CASSRNPSGANTDTQYF.

This rearrangement joins TRBV19 to TRBJ1-4, with D uncertain. The CDR3 is 18 amino acids. Germline V gives CDR1 LNHDA, CDR2 SQIVND (reference sequence). Trimming cost V 3 bases and J 1 base, with 18 bases left between them. This CDR3 is CASSIARRGTKTNEKLFF. Written as DNA, the CDR3 is TGTGCCAGTAGTATCGCCAGACGAGGAACAAAAACTAATGAAAAACTGTTTTTT.

Here the CDR3 DNA reads TGTGCCAGCAGTTCTCCGGAGCGAGCCATCTACGAGCAGTACTTC. Protein sequence: CASSSPERAIYEQYF. The V gene is TRBV9, the J gene TRBJ2-7; unclear D gene. The CDR3 is 15 residues long. Deletions cut 5 bases from V and 3 bases from J, with 18 bases between. Germline V gives CDR1 SGDLS, CDR2 YYNGEE.

The V gene is TRBV29-1, the J gene TRBJ2-7, with D possibly TRBD2 on 5 matching bases. Looked up from germline, CDR1 is SQVTM and CDR2 is ANQGSEA. Trimming removed 2 bases from V and 4 bases from J, with 9 bases in between. There are 12 residues in the CDR3. Here the CDR3 DNA reads TGCAGCGTTGAACTTTCGGGATACGAGCAGTACTTC. The encoded protein is CSVELSGYEQYF.

The gene calls are TRBV7-2 and TRBJ2-5; D might be TRBD1 (7 bases). Trimming shortened V by 4 bases and J by 5 bases, and 17 bases separated the two germline ends. Germline values: CDR1 SGHTA, CDR2 FQGNSA. CDR3 length: 15 amino acids. For the CDR3, the DNA is TGTGCCAGCAGCTCTAACAGGGGTGGGGGGGAGACCCAGTACTTC. It yields the protein CASSSNRGGGETQYF.

The V call is TRBV19, the J call TRBJ2-5; no reliable D call. In germline, CDR1 is LNHDA, CDR2 SQIVND (reference sequence). CDR3 length equals 14 residues. Trimming stripped 5 bases from V and 5 bases from J, with 15 bases between. The CDR3 loop is CASSGSTKVETQYF. DNA for the CDR3: TGTGCCAGTAGTGGTAGCACGAAAGTGGAGACCCAGTACTTC.

The chain recombines TRBV7-2 with TRBJ2-5, with 7 bases that match TRBD2. The length of the CDR3 is 16 residues. V trimming: 1 base; J trimming: 2 bases; junction bases outside the gene matches: 7. In germline, CDR1 is SGHTA, CDR2 FQGNSA. DNA of the CDR3: TGTGCCAGCAGCTTAGTTGGGGGGAGGGGACAAGAGACCCAGTACTTC. Translating it yields CASSLVGGRGQETQYF.

In DNA, the CDR3 is TGTGCCACCAGCAGAGATCCTTGGGCCAACGTCCTGACTTTC. This codes for CATSRDPWANVLTF. This chain joins TRBV15 and TRBJ2-6; D is undetermined. The V end was cut by 0 bases, the J end by 5 bases, with 5 bases between. This CDR3 spans 14 amino acids. The germline CDR1 and CDR2 sequences are LNHNV and YYDKDF (reference sequence).

CDR3 residues: CASKWTGVANEQFF. The CDR3 nucleotides are TGTGCCAGCAAGTGGACAGGGGTCGCCAATGAGCAGTTCTTC. J is TRBJ2-1 and V is TRBV2; 9 nucleotides line up with TRBD1. Trimming took 7 bases from V and 6 from J; bases not matched to a gene: 7. CDR3 length: 14 residues. CDR1 and CDR2 (germline): SNHLY, FYNNEI.

This clone occurred once. The gene calls are TRBV7-7 and TRBJ2-3, with TRBD2 matching over 10 bases. Germline V gene data show CDR1 as SSHAT and CDR2 as FNYEAQ (reference sequence). V was pared by 1 base and J by 6 bases, with 4 bases of the junction left unmatched. The CDR3 sequence is 15 residues long. The CDR3 here is CASSLGSGRSDTQYF. In DNA form, the CDR3 reads TGTGCCAGCAGCTTAGGTAGCGGGAGGTCCGATACGCAGTATTTT.

For the CDR3, the DNA is TGTGCCAGCAGCTCCGGACGGGAAGAAGAGACCCAGTACTTC. Translating it yields CASSSGREEETQYF. The genes are TRBV7-9 and TRBJ2-5; weak D call: TRBD2 (5 bases). The CDR3 length is 14 residues. Germline values: CDR1 SEHNR, CDR2 FQNEAQ (reference sequence). Trimming left V 4 bases short and J 3 bases short, with 12 bases between. Supplemented by reference TRBV7-9 and TRBJ2-5, the full variable domain reads DTGVSQNPRHKITKRGQNVTFRCDPISEHNRLYWYRQTLGQGPEFLTYFQNEAQLEKSRLLSDRFSAERPKGSFSTLEIQRTEQGDSAMYLCASSSGREEETQYFGPGTRLLVL.

V and J are TRBV5-4 and TRBJ1-1; weak D call: TRBD1 (6 bases). The germline V gene encodes CDR1 SGHNT and CDR2 YYREEE (reference sequence). The CDR3 loop spans 15 amino acids. Trimming left V 0 bases short and J 4 bases short, with 13 bases between. CDR3 loop: CASSLGPTGSTEAFF. The CDR3 bases are TGTGCCAGCAGCTTGGGGCCAACAGGGAGCACTGAAGCTTTCTTT. Full variable domain (outside the CDR3, taken from reference TRBV5-4 and TRBJ1-1): ETGVTQSPTHLIKTRGQQVTLRCSSQSGHNTVSWYQQALGQGPQFIFQYYREEENGRGNFPPRFSGLQFPNYSSELNVNALELDDSALYLCASSLGPTGSTEAFFGQGTRLTVV.

The chain couples TRBV30 to TRBJ1-3, with no clear D. Germline V gives CDR1 GTSNPN, CDR2 SVGIG (reference sequence). The CDR3 length is 11 residues. Trimming removed 2 bases from V and 7 bases from J, with 6 bases in between. CDR3 in DNA: TGTGCCTGGAGTCCACAGAACACCATATATTTT. Translated, it gives CAWSPQNTIYF.

The chain carries TRBV19 and TRBJ1-3, with 7 bases fitting TRBD1. The CDR3 sequence is 16 residues long. Germline trimming cut 7 bases from V and 0 bases from J; bases unmatched to any gene: 9. From germline, CDR1 is LNHDA and CDR2 SQIVND (reference sequence). In nucleotides, the CDR3 is TGTGCCAGTACCCGACGGTCAGGGGGCTCTGGAAACACCATATATTTT. Its translation is CASTRRSGGSGNTIYF.

The chain links TRBV5-4 to TRBJ2-3; 8 bases match TRBD1. Germline values: CDR1 SGHNT, CDR2 YYREEE (reference sequence). Trimming took 4 bases from V and 5 from J; bases not matched to a gene: 9. CDR3 length: 15 amino acids. For the CDR3, the DNA is TGTGCCAGCAGCACCCCCGGGACAGGAGGAGATACGCAGTATTTT. Translation gives CASSTPGTGGDTQYF.

This clone was counted a single time. The DNA of the CDR3 is TGTGCCATGAAGACGGGGAACTATGGCTACACCTTC. Its protein is CAMKTGNYGYTF. This chain links TRBV10-3 with TRBJ1-2; D remains unclear. The V end lost 9 bases, the J end lost 2 bases, and 10 bases lay between the germline ends. The CDR3 sequence is 12 residues long. The germline V gene has CDR1 ENHRY and CDR2 SYGVKD.

CDR3 sequence: CAWSGTSAGGLQPQHF. Here the CDR3 DNA reads TGTGCCTGGAGCGGCACTTCGGCAGGGGGCCTCCAGCCCCAGCATTTT. The J gene is TRBJ1-5, the V gene TRBV30; 8 bases fit TRBD1. The CDR3 loop spans 16 amino acids. Germline CDR1 and CDR2: GTSNPN and SVGIG (reference sequence). J gave up 7 bases and V 3 bases, and 14 bases lay outside the gene matches.

The chain joins TRBV2 to TRBJ2-1; 13 bases align to TRBD2. CDR1 and CDR2 (germline): SNHLY, FYNNEI. The length of the CDR3 is 15 residues. The trim removed 6 bases at V and 5 bases at J, leaving 4 bases unmatched. In DNA form, the CDR3 reads TGTGCCAGCAGCGTGGGACTAGCGGGAAACAATGAGCAGTTCTTC. It specifies CASSVGLAGNNEQFF. Together with reference TRBV2 and TRBJ2-1, the CDR3 gives the full variable domain: EPEVTQTPSHQVTQMGQEVILRCVPISNHLYFYWYRQILGQKVEFLVSFYNNEISEKSEIFDDQFSVERPDGSNFTLKIRSTKLEDSAMYFCASSVGLAGNNEQFFGPGTRLTVL.

The V gene is TRBV6-5, the J gene TRBJ2-2, with a possible D match to TRBD2 (5 bases). Germline V lookup: CDR1 MNHEY, CDR2 SVGAGI. V lost 4 bases, J lost 0 bases, and 12 bases lay in between. This CDR3 contains 16 residues. The CDR3: CASSSSGSSNTGELFF. The CDR3 nucleotides are TGTGCCAGCAGTTCCTCGGGGAGCTCGAACACCGGGGAGCTGTTTTTT.

The chain links TRBV29-1 to TRBJ2-3, with 8 bases that match TRBD2. This CDR3 is 15 amino acids long. With 3 bases clipped from V and 4 bases from J, the junction kept 9 bases outside the gene matches. CDR1 is SQVTM and CDR2 is ANQGSEA in the germline V gene. CDR3 region: CSVDRPGGVSDTQYF. CDR3 nucleotides: TGCAGCGTTGATCGGCCGGGAGGGGTGTCAGATACGCAGTATTTT.

This clone was found a few times. The genes are TRBV2 and TRBJ2-3; 13 bases map to TRBD2. Trimming at V came to 10 bases and at J to 0 bases, leaving 10 bases not matched to a gene. The CDR3 contains 17 residues. Germline V gene lookup returns CDR1 SNHLY and CDR2 FYNNEI. The CDR3, as DNA: TGTGCCACCCGGGTACTAGCGGGAGGGTCTAGCACAGATACGCAGTATTTT. Protein product: CATRVLAGGSSTDTQYF.

This chain uses TRBV19 with TRBJ2-2; no clear D gene. V was pared by 4 bases and J by 2 bases, with 5 bases between. CDR1 LNHDA and CDR2 SQIVND come from the germline V gene (reference sequence). The CDR3 runs 13 residues. CDR3 amino acids: CASSNGNTGELFF. DNA of the CDR3: TGTGCCAGTAGTAACGGTAACACCGGGGAGCTGTTTTTT.

The chain couples TRBV6-1 to TRBJ2-5, with D perhaps TRBD1 (5 bases). The germline V gene encodes CDR1 MNHNS and CDR2 SASEGT. Trimming shortened V by 7 bases and J by 5 bases, and 17 bases separated the two germline ends. The CDR3 consists of 14 residues. CDR3 DNA: TGTGCCAGCACCCAAAGGTCCAGGGTGGAGACCCAGTACTTC. Encoded protein: CASTQRSRVETQYF.